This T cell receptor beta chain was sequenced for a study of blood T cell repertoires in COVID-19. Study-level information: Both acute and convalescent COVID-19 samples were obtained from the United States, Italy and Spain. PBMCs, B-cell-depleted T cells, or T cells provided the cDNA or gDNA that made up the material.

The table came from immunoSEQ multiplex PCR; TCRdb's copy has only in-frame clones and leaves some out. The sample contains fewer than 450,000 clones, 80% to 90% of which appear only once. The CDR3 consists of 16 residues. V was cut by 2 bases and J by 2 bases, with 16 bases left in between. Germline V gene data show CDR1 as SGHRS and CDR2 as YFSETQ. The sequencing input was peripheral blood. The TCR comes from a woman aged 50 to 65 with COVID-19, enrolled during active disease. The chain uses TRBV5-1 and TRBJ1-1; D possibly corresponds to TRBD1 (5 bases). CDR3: CASSLVTAVKNTEAFF. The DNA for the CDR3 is TGCGCCAGCAGCTTAGTGACAGCAGTAAAAAACACTGAAGCTTTCTTT.